The TCR beta chain described here comes from a study of regulatory T cells in long-lasting Graves disease (dated by TCRdb to the early 2020s). Regarding the research as a whole: In the newly diagnosed Graves' disease group, patients had been taking antithyroid drugs for less than 3 months. The study took place in China and was registered as a clinical trial. Patients with persistent Graves' disease were compared with patients with newly diagnosed Graves' disease using TCR sequencing and RNA sequencing of peripheral blood. A total of around 35 samples underwent TCR sequencing: some 13 from persistent and around 20 from newly diagnosed Graves' disease patients. Results and caveats for the whole study, not just this receptor: More public clonotypes were shared among persistent patients (about 2,800) than among newly diagnosed patients (approximately 1,000). Sequencing and analysis were limited to the TCR beta chain. The authors acknowledged the small sample size as a limitation that may reduce accuracy. Only peripheral blood was studied, because thyroid tissue, the primary lesion, was inaccessible. Lower TCR Shannon entropy and fewer highly expanded clones were observed in persistent Graves' disease patients than in newly diagnosed patients, which suggested clonal expansion. Persistent disease showed preferential use of TRBV28, TRBJ1-2 and TRBJ2-5, whereas newly diagnosed disease favored TRBV20-1 and TRBJ2-1.

Many counts were recorded for this clonotype. What this receptor recognizes is not known. Per-nucleotide qualities are absent, and no much larger clonotype sits a single base away. According to the study, the label for this sample's time point signals: newly diagnosed GD, antithyroid drugs for less than 3 months. For both TCR sequencing and RNA sequencing, RNA was extracted from PBMCs in TRIzol. The diagnosis of Graves' disease followed American Thyroid Association guidelines. Recruitment of patients was carried out at an endocrinology department in Xi'an, China. From each patient, about 9.7 milliliters of peripheral blood was collected into an EDTA anticoagulant tube. PBMCs were isolated by Ficoll Paque Plus density gradient separation without further T cell sorting. RNA quality was checked with an Agilent 2100 Bioanalyzer and agarose gel, and concentration with a NanoDrop 2000. V gives up 4 bases and J gives up 5 bases, and the segment between their germline ends measures 12 bases. As encoded in the germline V gene (reference sequence), CDR1 is PRHDT while CDR2 is FYEKMQ. The CDR3 holds 14 amino acids from the cysteine to the phenylalanine. CDR3 DNA is the only sequence kept; it has 42 bases, read in frame from the first base.

Library construction relied on multiplex PCR. This sample was sequenced with an Illumina HiSeq 4000. TCR beta libraries were built with iRepertoire HTBI primers and Arm-PCR amplification of CDR3 regions. PCR products were gel purified before sequencing. Processing in the source paper ran as follows. Gene usage analysis of CDR3 amino acid clonotypes used the roughly 60 TRBV and some 13 TRBJ segments found across samples. COPE and FqMerger were used to merge filtered high-quality paired reads into contigs. BLAST was used to align contigs to the IMGT TRBV, TRBD and TRBJ reference genes, and CDR3 was defined following IMGT. Highly expanded clones were defined as clonotypes with a frequency above 0.1%. Shannon entropy was used to measure repertoire diversity, and the Gini coefficient was used to measure V-J evenness. A clonotype was considered public if more than one individual shared it. Starting from the raw public reads, TCRdb applied fastp trimming at Q25, assembled clones with MiXCR and retained in-frame beta chains. Rows matching on CDR3 protein sequence are summarized as one entry with the most common DNA and genes. TCRdb, not the original authors, processed these V and J calls. The sample contains some 560,000 distinct CDR3 sequences, roughly 15% of them found a single time. Approximately 25% of the sample is taken by the ten largest.

The data also belong to a second study, concerning T cells in Graves' hyperthyroidism and ophthalmopathy. Taken from the second paper: Stable Graves' hyperthyroidism was defined as no progression to ophthalmopathy during 18 months of follow-up. Hyperthyroidism patients were newly diagnosed, had a disease duration of under 2 months, and were aged 18 to 65 years. Exclusion was applied to patients with uncontrolled infections, other autoimmune diseases, pregnancy or lactation. Clinical symptoms, serum thyroxine and TRAb, thyroid ultrasound, and orbital computed tomography formed the basis for the diagnoses. The first round of RT-PCR for the TCR CDR3 was performed with the HTBI primer set and the Qiagen OneStep RT-PCR kit. Most expanded thyroid clonotypes (frequency above 0.001) were also detected in blood, a finding suggesting that blood repertoires may reflect thyroid immune responses. A 13 V-J signature model separated ophthalmopathy from stable hyperthyroidism, with around 88% sensitivity and 81.08% specificity in cross-validation and 80%/75% in testing. In validation, the model predicted progression to ophthalmopathy a median of around six months before onset, with about 71% sensitivity and nearly 75% specificity. A discovery cohort of about a hundred patients, about 40 with Graves' ophthalmopathy and under 60 with stable Graves' hyperthyroidism, was used to find distinguishing TCR V-J signatures. Prospective prediction of ophthalmopathy was tested in an independent validation cohort of approximately 19 hyperthyroidism patients and 15 to 17 patients who later progressed to ophthalmopathy. The 90 to 100 discovery patients were randomly divided into training and test sets at a 7:3 ratio. In addition, the study compared T-cell repertoires in thyroid tissue and in blood from about 6 Graves' hyperthyroidism patients. Once sampling was done, hyperthyroidism patients were given methimazole at a starting dose of 30 mg daily, whereas ophthalmopathy patients were given high-dose intravenous methylprednisolone. Libraries were constructed in a second round of multiplex PCR, after which size selection and purification were performed. The libraries were sequenced on an Illumina HiSeq2000 using paired-end 100 bp reads. SOAPnuke was used to process the raw data, removing reads that contained adapters or uncalled bases, had a mean Phred below 15, or lacked an exact match to the constant primer or identifier. High-quality paired reads were merged with COPE v1.2.5, and unique nucleotide sequences were defined as clonotypes. MiTCR v1.1 was used to align clonotypes to the IMGT TRBV, TRBD and TRBJ reference segments. The analysis was restricted to V-J combinations with a frequency above 0.0001, which together covered about 99% of the repertoires. A TCS score was defined as the ratio between F50 (clonal expansion) and ExV (chaos), using BLOSUM62-based TCRdist between CDR3 peptides within each V-J. Welch's t-statistics and random forest reduced fewer than 600 V-J features to fewer than 15, which were used in a naive Bayes classifier (R e1071). No statistical method was used to fix the sample size in advance, and group allocation was not hidden from the investigators. TCR Vbeta CDR3 sequencing of approximately 140 peripheral blood samples (about 45 ophthalmopathy, 75 hyperthyroidism and 17 progressor patients) is reported in the paper.

The chain is assembled from TRBV13 and TRBJ2-1; the D region possibly corresponds to TRBD1 (5 bases align). Here the sequenced sample was peripheral blood mononuclear cells (PBMCs), taken at new diagnosis, from a patient treated with antithyroid drugs. This TCR derives from a woman aged 35-65 years with Graves disease. Donor details come from another sample of the same person, matched by shared clones. The CDR3 amino acid sequence is: CASSYTVTDNEQFF. The DNA sequence is as follows: TGTGCCAGCAGCTATACAGTGACAGACAATGAGCAGTTCTTC.